This T cell receptor beta chain stems from a study of T-cell reconstitution after alpha-beta-depleted transplantation in children. Study-wide findings and caveats: Two months or so post-transplant, alpha-beta T cells reportedly derived from several hundred expanded graft clones.

The germline CDR1 and CDR2 sequences are DFQATT and SNEGSKA (reference sequence). J gave up 8 bases and V 6 bases, and 7 bases lay outside the gene matches. CDR3 length equals 12 residues. This sample's TCRbeta library carried unique molecular identifier barcodes. TCRdb used MiXCR to reprocess the PCR reads, holding one entry per CDR3 protein. The table has hundreds of thousands of distinct CDR3 sequences, 23% seen once; the top ten hold 13% to 15%. This clonotype occurred a few times. Its antigen is as yet unknown. The V and J genes are TRBV20-1 and TRBJ1-3; 7 bases fit TRBD1. This specimen was PBMCs, mostly from graft donor cells, taken 360 days after TCRalphabeta/CD19-depleted stem cell transplant. The clonotype was recovered from a boy less than two years old who had a stem cell transplant for acute myeloid leukemia, so the T cells may come from the graft donor. CDR3 sequence: CSATRQGDTIYF. The CDR3 nucleotides are TGCAGTGCCACCAGACAGGGAGACACCATATATTTT.